The 3 T cell receptor beta chains presented below share a single source sample, sequenced in a study of blood T cell repertoires in COVID-19. Profiling relied on immunoSEQ multiplex PCR, and the TCRdb table lists in-frame clones only, not all of them. The sample has around 130,000 clones; about nine tenths are singletons. Sequencing input: peripheral blood. The receptors stem from a man aged 40-50 years with acute or convalescent COVID-19.

This clone came up once. The chain is built from TRBV27 and TRBJ2-7; the D gene is possibly TRBD1 (6 bases). Trimming left V 2 bases short and J 2 bases short, with 10 bases between. The length of the CDR3 is 14 residues. Germline values: CDR1 MNHEY, CDR2 SMNVEV (reference sequence). The CDR3 protein is CASSLDPGAYEQYF. CDR3 DNA sequence: TGTGCCAGCAGTTTAGATCCAGGGGCCTACGAGCAGTACTTC.

J is TRBJ1-2 and V is TRBV4-2, with 8 nucleotides matching TRBD1. Trimming removed 4 bases from V and 4 bases from J; junction bases left unmatched: 2. The CDR3 is 13 residues long. Germline assignment: CDR1 LGHNA and CDR2 YNFKEQ. CDR3 coding DNA: TGTGCCAGCAGCCTTACAGGGGGCTATGGCTACACCTTC. It encodes CASSLTGGYGYTF.

This CDR3 is CASSSWSPGANVLTF. The CDR3 nucleotides read TGTGCCAGCAGTTCGTGGAGCCCTGGGGCCAACGTCCTGACTTTC. This chain links TRBV5-4 with TRBJ2-6; D gene ambiguous. The CDR3 extends over 15 amino acids. V shed 5 bases and J shed 2 bases, with 11 bases lying between them. In germline, CDR1 is SGHNT, CDR2 YYREEE (reference sequence).